The 6 T cell receptor beta chains in this list originate from one sample, sequenced in a study of response to subunit inactivated influenza vaccine. TCRdb re-derived calls from the RT-PCR reads in MiXCR, one entry per CDR3 protein. The sample has roughly 780,000 distinct CDR3 sequences, approximately 18% seen once. The sequences come from PBMCs from blood, collected about 5 days after vaccination. These receptors were collected from a man aged 50 to 59 who received an inactivated influenza vaccine.

The chain's CDR3 is CASSELTARNPPLHF. In DNA form, the CDR3 reads TGTGCCAGCAGTGAACTGACAGCCCGGAATCCACCCCTCCACTTT. The chain is built from TRBV25-1 and TRBJ1-6, with D tentatively TRBD1 (5 bases). Germline V gene data show CDR1 as MGHDK and CDR2 as SYGVNS. The CDR3 is made up of 15 amino acids. V dropped 2 bases and J dropped 11 bases, with 16 bases sitting between them.

This clonotype was seen a few times. V and J are TRBV6-1 and TRBJ2-7, with TRBD2 as a possible D gene (5 bases). This CDR3 has 13 amino acids. In germline, CDR1 is MNHNS, CDR2 SASEGT. V was pared by 2 bases and J by 7 bases, with 12 bases between. CDR3 amino acids: CASSESSRDEQYF. DNA of the CDR3: TGTGCCAGCAGTGAAAGTTCTCGGGATGAGCAGTACTTC.

This sequence joins TRBV4-3 and TRBJ1-2; 7 positions agree with TRBD1. The CDR3 runs to 15 residues. V gave up 0 bases and J gave up 4 bases; unmatched junction bases: 5. Per germline, CDR1 LGHNA and CDR2 YSLEER. The CDR3 region is CASSQDIGGVYGYTF. The CDR3 DNA reads as TGCGCCAGCAGCCAAGATATAGGGGGCGTCTATGGCTACACCTTC.

This clonotype was detected only once. The rearrangement uses TRBV24-1 and TRBJ2-5; D may be TRBD2 (6 bases). The CDR3 sequence is 16 residues long. Trimming pared 1 base from V and 2 bases from J, leaving 13 bases between. Looked up from germline, CDR1 is KGHDR and CDR2 is SFDVKD. The CDR3 loop is CATSDLLFGGQETQYF. The CDR3 DNA reads TGTGCCACCAGTGATTTATTGTTCGGGGGACAAGAGACCCAGTACTTC.

This clonotype was seen ten or more times. The V call is TRBV12-3 or TRBV12-4, the J call TRBJ2-2; TRBD1 is a possible D gene (5 bases). The CDR3 has 14 residues. Between the trimmed V and J ends, which lost 7 bases and 3 bases, there was a span of 12 bases. CDR3 coding DNA: TGTGCCAGCACCCCTTCAGGGTACACCGGGGAGCTGTTTTTT. Its protein product is CASTPSGYTGELFF.

This clonotype was seen more than once but under ten times. The J gene is TRBJ1-1, the V gene TRBV12-3 or TRBV12-4; D is ambiguous. Trimming removed 0 bases from V and 7 bases from J, with 9 bases in between. This CDR3 contains 13 residues. DNA for the CDR3: TGTGCCAGCAGTTTAGCGTTGGCAGTTGAAGCTTTCTTT. Translated, it gives CASSLALAVEAFF.